The clone carrying this T cell receptor (beta chain) occurred many times. Antigen specificity is unknown. Time point here: healthy volunteer bleed at 6 weeks. Extraction yielded total RNA from whole blood (unfractionated). These data come from a study of human T cells and chemical hapten exposure. As for the study in general: Variation in per-sample TCR yields came mainly from small pooled library volume differences. Study findings and constraints: TCRs above 1 in 1000 frequency did not change with DPC sensitization.

Germline V gene data show CDR1 as SGHVS and CDR2 as FNYEAQ. The CDR3 runs to 16 residues. Between the trimmed V and J ends, which lost 2 bases and 0 bases, there was a span of 11 bases. Individual cDNA molecules in this library carried unique molecular identifiers. How the authors handled the data: Across samples, TCR counts had a median of approximately 100,000 and ranged from 23,224 to 690,600. TCRdb re-derived calls from the RACE reads in MiXCR, one entry per CDR3 protein. The V and J calls here are based on TCRdb, not the publication. The table lists approximately 81,000 distinct CDR3 sequences, over 8.5% of them singletons.

This chain links TRBV7-6 with TRBJ1-3; D remains unclear. This receptor was obtained from a male donor in good health. Some clones in this sample may be carry-over from other donors' samples. The sequencing input was whole blood. The CDR3 spells CASSLTLGSSGNTIYF. In DNA form, the CDR3 reads TGTGCCAGCAGCTTAACGCTGGGGTCCTCTGGAAACACCATATATTTT.